One and the same sample provided the 12 T cell receptor beta chains below, sequenced in a study of blood T cells in healthy people across ages. A second PCR, run for about 7 to 11 cycles, used a sample-barcoded 5' primer plus a J-beta primer mix. From the 5' RACE reads, TCRdb called clonotypes with MiXCR, one entry per CDR3 protein. This sample carries hundreds of thousands of distinct CDR3 sequences, around 21% of them seen once, and the ten largest clones take approximately 3.7%. The material sequenced was blood. These receptor sequences come from an older man in good health.

This chain links TRBV7-8 with TRBJ2-5; 9 nucleotides agree with TRBD2. The J call may be faulty, since TRBJ2-7 better matches the DNA end. The length of the CDR3 is 16 residues. Germline V gene data show CDR1 as SGHVS and CDR2 as FQNEAQ. The CDR3 sequence is CASSLVSGRGSYEQYF. In DNA form, the CDR3 reads TGTGCCAGCAGCTTAGTTAGCGGGAGAGGATCCTACGAGCAGTACTTC.

The sample holds a few counts of this clonotype. The chain has TRBV3-1 and TRBJ2-7; 10 bases are shared with TRBD1. Trimming took 1 base from V and 1 from J; bases not matched to a gene: 10. Looked up from germline, CDR1 is LGHDT and CDR2 is YNNKEL (reference sequence). CDR3 size: 18 residues. The DNA of the CDR3 is TGTGCCAGCAGCCAAGGTCCCGGGACAGGGGTTGGTTCCTACGAGCAGTACTTC. Encoded protein: CASSQGPGTGVGSYEQYF.

Only a few counts were recorded for this clonotype. The chain uses TRBV28 and TRBJ2-3, with 9 bases that match TRBD2. V gave up 3 bases and J gave up 4 bases; unmatched junction bases: 5. The CDR3 loop spans 15 amino acids. Germline V gene lookup returns CDR1 MDHEN and CDR2 SYDVKM. Here the CDR3 DNA reads TGTGCCAGCAGTTTTAGGCGGGAGGGGGCAGATACGCAGTATTTT. Amino acid sequence: CASSFRREGADTQYF. Drawing the rest from reference TRBV28 and TRBJ2-3, the complete variable domain is DVKVTQSSRYLVKRTGEKVFLECVQDMDHENMFWYRQDPGLGLRLIYFSYDVKMKEKGDIPEGYSVSREKKERFSLILESASTNQTSMYLCASSFRREGADTQYFGPGTRLTVL.

In its sample, this clonotype was seen a few times. The chain joins TRBV20-1 to TRBJ2-5; weak D call: TRBD1 (5 bases). Germline CDR1 DFQATT, CDR2 SNEGSKA (reference sequence). The CDR3 spans 12 residues. V was shortened by 6 bases and J by 2 bases, with 10 bases between the two germline ends. This CDR3 reads CSARTTQETQYF. The CDR3 DNA reads TGCAGTGCGCGGACAACTCAAGAGACCCAGTACTTC.

This clonotype has at least ten counts. This chain links TRBV6-2 or TRBV6-3 with TRBJ2-1, with D tentatively TRBD2 (5 bases). The CDR3 is 13 residues long. CDR1 and CDR2 from the germline V gene are MNHEY and SVGEGT. Trimming stripped 6 bases from V and 0 bases from J, with 6 bases between. Written as DNA, the CDR3 is TGTGCCAGCAGCGGGAACTCCTACAATGAGCAGTTCTTC. It is translated as CASSGNSYNEQFF.

The gene calls are TRBV10-3 and TRBJ1-5, with 10 bases aligning to TRBD1. This CDR3 is 15 amino acids long. Germline V gene lookup returns CDR1 ENHRY and CDR2 SYGVKD. The J segment lost 8 bases and the V segment lost 6 bases, leaving 10 bases of the junction unmatched. As DNA, the CDR3 is TGTGCCATCAGCGACCGGGACAGGGGCGAAGAGCCCCAGCATTTT. Its translation is CAISDRDRGEEPQHF.

This clonotype was detected a few times. CDR3 in DNA: TGTGCCACCAGTGATCCCCGGGACAGGCGACGCAATGAGCAGTTCTTC. Encoded protein: CATSDPRDRRRNEQFF. The rearrangement links TRBV24-1 to TRBJ2-1, with TRBD1 identical over 8 bases. CDR3 length: 16 amino acids. V trimming: 3 bases; J trimming: 6 bases; junction bases outside the gene matches: 9. The V gene's germline CDR1 is KGHDR and CDR2 SFDVKD.

This clonotype was counted a few times. CDR3 nucleotides: TGTGCCAGCAGCTTAGAGGGAGTCAGGGGCGCCGGTGAAAAACTGTTTTTT. Residues: CASSLEGVRGAGEKLFF. V and J are TRBV7-2 and TRBJ1-4; weak D call: TRBD1 (6 bases). The CDR3 loop spans 17 amino acids. Germline V CDR1 and CDR2: SGHTA, FQGNSA. Trimming took off 1 base at V and 7 bases at J, with 19 bases between the two ends.

This chain joins TRBV20-1 and TRBJ1-5; 7 nucleotides agree with TRBD1. The CDR3 extends over 14 amino acids. The germline gives CDR1 DFQATT, CDR2 SNEGSKA (reference sequence). The V and J ends lost 6 bases and 5 bases, in that order; junction bases with no gene match: 10. The CDR3 DNA reads as TGCAGTGCGACCCCGGGACAGCCCGATCAGCCCCAGCATTTT. It specifies CSATPGQPDQPQHF.

The V call is TRBV5-4, the J call TRBJ1-4; no firm D call. This CDR3 spans 12 amino acids. From germline, CDR1 is SGHNT and CDR2 YYREEE (reference sequence). The V end lost 2 bases, the J end lost 10 bases, and 9 bases lay between the germline ends. The CDR3 nucleotides are TGTGCCAGCAGCTTTCGGACGGGAAAACTGTTTTTT. This codes for CASSFRTGKLFF.

This clonotype was detected many times. The chain couples TRBV5-5 to TRBJ2-2; the D is unclear. CDR1 and CDR2 from the germline V gene are SGHKS and YYEKEE (reference sequence). V was cut by 5 bases and J by 0 bases, with 11 bases left in between. The CDR3 length is 15 residues. The CDR3 coding sequence is TGTGCCAGCAGTTCGACCTCATCGAACACCGGGGAGCTGTTTTTT. It is translated as CASSSTSSNTGELFF.

The chain links TRBV2 to TRBJ2-1; 10 nucleotides agree with TRBD2. The CDR3 runs 15 residues. V trimming: 2 bases; J trimming: 7 bases; junction bases outside the gene matches: 5. Germline CDR1 reads SNHLY; CDR2 reads FYNNEI. The CDR3 bases are TGTGCCAGCAGTGAAAATAGCGGGAGGAGGAATGAGCAGTTCTTC. It yields the protein CASSENSGRRNEQFF.